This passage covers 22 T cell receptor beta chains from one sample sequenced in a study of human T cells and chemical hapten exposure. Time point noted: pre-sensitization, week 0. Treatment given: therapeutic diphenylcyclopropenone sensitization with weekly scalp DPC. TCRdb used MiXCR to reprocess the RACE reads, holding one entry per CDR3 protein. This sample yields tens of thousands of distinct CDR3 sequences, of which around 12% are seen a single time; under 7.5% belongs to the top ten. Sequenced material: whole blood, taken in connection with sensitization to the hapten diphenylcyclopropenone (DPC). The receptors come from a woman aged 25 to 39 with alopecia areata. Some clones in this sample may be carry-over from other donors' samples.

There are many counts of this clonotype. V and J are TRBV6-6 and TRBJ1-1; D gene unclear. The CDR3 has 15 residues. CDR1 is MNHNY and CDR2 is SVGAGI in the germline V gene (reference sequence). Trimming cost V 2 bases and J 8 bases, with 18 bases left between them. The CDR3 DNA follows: TGTGCCAGCAGTTACCCGGGCCGCCAGGCAGTAGAAGCTTTCTTT. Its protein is CASSYPGRQAVEAFF.

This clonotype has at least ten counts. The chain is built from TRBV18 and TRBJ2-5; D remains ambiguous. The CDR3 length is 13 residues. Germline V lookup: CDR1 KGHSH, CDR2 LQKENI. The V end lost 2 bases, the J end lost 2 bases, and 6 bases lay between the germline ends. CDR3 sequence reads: CASSPGQQETQYF. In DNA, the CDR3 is TGTGCCAGCTCACCAGGCCAGCAAGAGACCCAGTACTTC.

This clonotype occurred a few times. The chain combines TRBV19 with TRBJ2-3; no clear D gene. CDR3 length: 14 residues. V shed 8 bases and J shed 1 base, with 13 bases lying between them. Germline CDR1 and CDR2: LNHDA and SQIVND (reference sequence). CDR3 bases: TGTGCCAGTCGCGACTTTTCGGGCACAGATACGCAGTATTTT. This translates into CASRDFSGTDTQYF.

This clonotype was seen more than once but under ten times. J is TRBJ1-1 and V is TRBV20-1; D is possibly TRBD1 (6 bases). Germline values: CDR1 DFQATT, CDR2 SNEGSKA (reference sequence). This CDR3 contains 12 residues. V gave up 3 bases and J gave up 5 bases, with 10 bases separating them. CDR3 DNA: TGCAGTGCTAGTTCAGGGGCAACTGAAGCTTTCTTT. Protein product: CSASSGATEAFF.

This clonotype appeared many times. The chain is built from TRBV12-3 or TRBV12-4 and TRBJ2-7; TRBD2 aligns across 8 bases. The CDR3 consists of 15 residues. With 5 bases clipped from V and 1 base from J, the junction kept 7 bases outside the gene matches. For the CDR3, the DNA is TGTGCCAGCAGTCCGAGCGGGAGCTCTTCCTACGAGCAGTACTTC. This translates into CASSPSGSSSYEQYF.

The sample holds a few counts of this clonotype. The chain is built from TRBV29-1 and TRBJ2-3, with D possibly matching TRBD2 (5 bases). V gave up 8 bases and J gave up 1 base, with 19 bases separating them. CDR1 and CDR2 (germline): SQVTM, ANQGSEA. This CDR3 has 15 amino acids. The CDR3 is CSLALASHGTDTQYF. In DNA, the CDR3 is TGCAGCTTGGCTTTAGCGAGTCACGGCACAGATACGCAGTATTTT.

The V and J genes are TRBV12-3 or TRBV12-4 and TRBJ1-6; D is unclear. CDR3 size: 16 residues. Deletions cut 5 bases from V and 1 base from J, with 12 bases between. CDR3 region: CASSLFIGSYNSPLHF. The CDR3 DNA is TGTGCCAGCAGTCTTTTCATTGGGTCCTATAATTCACCCCTCCACTTT.

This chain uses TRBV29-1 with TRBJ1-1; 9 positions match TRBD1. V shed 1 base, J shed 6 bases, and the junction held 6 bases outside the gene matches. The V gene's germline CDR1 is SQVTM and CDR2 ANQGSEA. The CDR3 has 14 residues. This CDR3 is CSVEAHRGLPEAFF. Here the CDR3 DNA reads TGCAGCGTTGAAGCGCACAGGGGGCTCCCTGAAGCTTTCTTT.

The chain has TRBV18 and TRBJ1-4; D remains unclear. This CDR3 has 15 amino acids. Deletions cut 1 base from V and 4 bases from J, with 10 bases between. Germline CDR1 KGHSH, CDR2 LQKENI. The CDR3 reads CASSPRRQYNEKLFF. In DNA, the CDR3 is TGTGCCAGCTCACCACGCCGTCAGTATAATGAAAAACTGTTTTTT.

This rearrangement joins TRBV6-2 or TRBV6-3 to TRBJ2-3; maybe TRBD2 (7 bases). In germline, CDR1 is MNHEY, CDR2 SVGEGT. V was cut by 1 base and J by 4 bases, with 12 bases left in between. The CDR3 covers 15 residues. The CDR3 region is CASSYWGGLADTQYF. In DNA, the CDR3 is TGTGCCAGCAGTTACTGGGGGGGGCTCGCAGATACGCAGTATTTT.

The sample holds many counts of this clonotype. This CDR3 reads CASSFLGEGATEAFF. The DNA for the CDR3 is TGTGCCAGCAGTTTTCTCGGGGAGGGAGCCACTGAAGCTTTCTTT. The chain links TRBV28 to TRBJ1-1; D is uncertain. V dropped 3 bases and J dropped 4 bases, with 15 bases sitting between them. This CDR3 is 15 amino acids long. Per the germline V gene, CDR1 is MDHEN and CDR2 is SYDVKM.

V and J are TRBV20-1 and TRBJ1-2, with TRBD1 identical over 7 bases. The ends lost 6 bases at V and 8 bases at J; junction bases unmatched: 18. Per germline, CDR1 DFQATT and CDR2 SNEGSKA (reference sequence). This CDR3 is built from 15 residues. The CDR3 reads CSAPYRGSGKGGYTF. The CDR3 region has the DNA TGCAGTGCGCCTTACAGGGGATCCGGGAAAGGGGGCTACACCTTC.

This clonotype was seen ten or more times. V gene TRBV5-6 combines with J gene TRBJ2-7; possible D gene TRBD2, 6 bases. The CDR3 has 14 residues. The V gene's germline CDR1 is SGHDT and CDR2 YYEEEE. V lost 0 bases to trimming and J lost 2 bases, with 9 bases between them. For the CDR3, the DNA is TGTGCCAGCAGCTTGGCGGGGGAGACCTACGAGCAGTACTTC. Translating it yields CASSLAGETYEQYF.

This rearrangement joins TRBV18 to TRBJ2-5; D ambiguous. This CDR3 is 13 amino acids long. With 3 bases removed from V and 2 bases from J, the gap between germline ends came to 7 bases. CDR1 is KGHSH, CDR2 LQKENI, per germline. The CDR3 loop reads CASSPIPQETQYF. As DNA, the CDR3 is TGTGCCAGCTCACCCATACCTCAAGAGACCCAGTACTTC.

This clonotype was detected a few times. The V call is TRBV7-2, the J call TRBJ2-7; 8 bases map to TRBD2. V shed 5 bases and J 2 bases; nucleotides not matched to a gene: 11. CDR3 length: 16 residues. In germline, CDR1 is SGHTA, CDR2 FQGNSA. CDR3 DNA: TGTGCCAGCAGCAAAGTAAGCGGGGGAAGTACCTACGAGCAGTACTTC. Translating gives CASSKVSGGSTYEQYF. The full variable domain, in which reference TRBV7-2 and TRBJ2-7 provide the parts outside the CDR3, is GAGVSQSPSNKVTEKGKDVELRCDPISGHTALYWYRQSLGQGLEFLIYFQGNSAPDKSGLPSDRFSAERTGGSVSTLTIQRTQQEDSAVYLCASSKVSGGSTYEQYFGPGTRLTVT.

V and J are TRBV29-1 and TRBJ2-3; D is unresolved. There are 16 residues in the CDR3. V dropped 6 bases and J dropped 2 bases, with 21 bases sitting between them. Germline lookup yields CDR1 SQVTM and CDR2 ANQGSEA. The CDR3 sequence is CSVRGDVGSSTDTQYF. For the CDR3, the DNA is TGCAGCGTCAGAGGAGATGTCGGAAGTTCCACAGATACGCAGTATTTT.

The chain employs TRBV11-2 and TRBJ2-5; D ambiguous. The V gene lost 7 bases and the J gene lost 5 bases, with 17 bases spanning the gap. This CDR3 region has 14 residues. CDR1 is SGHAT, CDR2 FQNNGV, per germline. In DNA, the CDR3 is TGTGCCAGCACCCCGGACGGCTTCCCTGAGACCCAGTACTTC. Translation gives CASTPDGFPETQYF.

The CDR3, as DNA: TGCAGTGCTACAGGGAAGCGGCGGGGGCAGCCCCAGCATTTT. This encodes CSATGKRRGQPQHF. The chain combines TRBV20-1 with TRBJ1-5; a possible D gene is TRBD1 (5 bases). Trimming left V 4 bases short and J 7 bases short, with 17 bases between. Germline CDR1 is DFQATT and CDR2 is SNEGSKA (reference sequence). The CDR3 is 14 amino acids.

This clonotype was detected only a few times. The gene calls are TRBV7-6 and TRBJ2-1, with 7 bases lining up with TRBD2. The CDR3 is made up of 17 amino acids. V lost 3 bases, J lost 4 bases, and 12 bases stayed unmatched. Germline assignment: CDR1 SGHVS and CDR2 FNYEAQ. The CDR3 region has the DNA TGTGCCAGCAGCTTCTCTTGGGCGGGGGTAAATTACAATGAGCAGTTCTTC. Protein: CASSFSWAGVNYNEQFF.

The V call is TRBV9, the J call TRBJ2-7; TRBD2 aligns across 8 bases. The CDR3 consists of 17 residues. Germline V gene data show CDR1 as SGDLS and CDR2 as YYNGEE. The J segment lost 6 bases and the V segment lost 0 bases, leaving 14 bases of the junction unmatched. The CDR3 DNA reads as TGTGCCAGCAGCGTAGGCGGGGGGACTAGGGAGCTCGGCGAGCAGTACTTC. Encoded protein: CASSVGGGTRELGEQYF.

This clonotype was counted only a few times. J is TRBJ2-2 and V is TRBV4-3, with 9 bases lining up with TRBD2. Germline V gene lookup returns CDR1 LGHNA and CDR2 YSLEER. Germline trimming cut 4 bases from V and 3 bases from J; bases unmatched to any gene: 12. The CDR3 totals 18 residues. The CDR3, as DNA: TGCGCCAGCAGCCCAGACGGGTCTAGCGGGGTCTACACCGGGGAGCTGTTTTTT. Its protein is CASSPDGSSGVYTGELFF.

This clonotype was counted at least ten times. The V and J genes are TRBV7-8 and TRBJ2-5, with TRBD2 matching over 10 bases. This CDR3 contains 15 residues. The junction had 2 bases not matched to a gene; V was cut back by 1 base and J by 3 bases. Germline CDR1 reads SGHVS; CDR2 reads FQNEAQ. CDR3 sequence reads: CASSLGSGREETQYF. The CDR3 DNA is TGTGCCAGCAGCTTAGGAAGCGGGAGGGAAGAGACCCAGTACTTC.